One sample yielded the 20 T cell receptor beta chains listed below, sequenced in a study of T-cell reconstitution after alpha-beta-depleted transplantation in children. The TCRbeta library incorporated unique molecular identifiers. TCRdb fed the PCR reads into MiXCR, producing one record per CDR3 protein. Among some 590,000 distinct CDR3 sequences listed, roughly a tenth were seen once. The sequencing used PBMCs from the stem cell graft donor, collected from the stem cell graft. All receptors derive from a human donor who donated a stem cell graft to a child with acute myeloid leukemia.

This clonotype was counted only a few times. The V and J genes are TRBV15 and TRBJ2-2; D is undetermined. CDR3 length equals 13 residues. CDR1 LNHNV and CDR2 YYDKDF come from the germline V gene (reference sequence). V lost 5 bases and J 5 bases, leaving 9 bases between the germline ends. The CDR3 nucleotides read TGTGCCACCAGCCAACCGCGGACCGGGGAGCTGTTTTTT. This gives the protein CATSQPRTGELFF. Supplemented by reference TRBV15 and TRBJ2-2, the full variable domain reads DAMVIQNPRYQVTQFGKPVTLSCSQTLNHNVMYWYQQKSSQAPKLLFHYYDKDFNNEADTPDNFQSRRPNTSFCFLDIRSPGLGDTAMYLCATSQPRTGELFFGEGSRLTVL.

The gene calls are TRBV28 and TRBJ2-3; possible D gene TRBD1, 5 bases. The CDR3 contains 14 residues. The V and J ends lost 6 bases and 3 bases respectively, with 13 bases between them. Germline V gives CDR1 MDHEN, CDR2 SYDVKM. The CDR3 spells CASRTQARTDTQYF. CDR3 bases: TGTGCCAGCAGAACACAGGCGCGTACAGATACGCAGTATTTT.

The V call is TRBV28, the J call TRBJ1-5, with TRBD1 as a possible D gene (5 bases). V was trimmed by 6 bases and J by 4 bases, leaving 19 bases between them. Per the germline V gene, CDR1 is MDHEN and CDR2 is SYDVKM. This CDR3 region has 16 residues. The CDR3 sequence is CASSRIPGTLNQPQHF. Here the CDR3 DNA reads TGTGCCAGCAGCCGAATCCCCGGGACTTTGAATCAGCCCCAGCATTTT.

This clonotype turned up a few times. The V and J genes are TRBV20-1 and TRBJ2-5, with D maybe TRBD2 (6 bases). Per the germline V gene, CDR1 is DFQATT and CDR2 is SNEGSKA (reference sequence). CDR3 size: 13 residues. V lost 1 base, J lost 4 bases, and 10 bases lay in between. Here the CDR3 reads CSARGLGGETQYF. The CDR3 DNA is TGCAGTGCTAGAGGTCTCGGGGGAGAGACCCAGTACTTC.

The CDR3 sequence: CASSLAGTSGRTDTQYF. CDR3 nucleotides: TGTGCCAGCAGCTTAGCGGGTACTAGCGGGAGGACAGATACGCAGTATTTT. The chain uses TRBV7-2 and TRBJ2-3; 12 positions agree with TRBD2. Germline values: CDR1 SGHTA, CDR2 FQGNSA. Trimming took 0 bases from V and 3 from J; bases not matched to a gene: 4. There are 17 residues in the CDR3.

This clonotype has a handful of counts. V usage is TRBV18 and J usage is TRBJ2-1, with 12 bases identical to TRBD2. This CDR3 has 17 residues. Trimming removed 2 bases from V and 7 bases from J; junction bases left unmatched: 9. The V gene's germline CDR1 is KGHSH and CDR2 LQKENI. CDR3 DNA sequence: TGTGCCAGCTCACCATCCGAATTAGGGACTAGCGGGAATGAGCAGTTCTTC. Translating it yields CASSPSELGTSGNEQFF.

Here the CDR3 DNA reads TGTGCCAGCAGCCAAGTGGGGCGAGCTCAAGAGACCCAGTACTTC. Its protein is CASSQVGRAQETQYF. The rearrangement uses TRBV3-1 and TRBJ2-5; D may be TRBD1 (5 bases). Per germline, CDR1 LGHDT and CDR2 YNNKEL (reference sequence). V lost 1 base to trimming and J lost 2 bases, with 11 bases between them. The CDR3 is 15 amino acids.

This clonotype has a count of ten or more. This chain joins TRBV12-3 or TRBV12-4 and TRBJ2-2; 8 positions match TRBD1. J lost 3 bases, V lost 6 bases, and 9 bases had no gene match. The CDR3 loop spans 16 amino acids. CDR3 sequence: CASRMRTGRYTGELFF. The CDR3 region has the DNA TGTGCCAGCAGAATGCGGACAGGGAGATACACCGGGGAGCTGTTTTTT.

This clonotype occurred many times. The genes are TRBV29-1 and TRBJ1-1, with D possibly being TRBD1 (6 bases). Trimming pared 3 bases from V and 4 bases from J, leaving 18 bases between. CDR1 and CDR2 (germline): SQVTM, ANQGSEA. The CDR3 is 15 residues long. The CDR3 spells CSVDFGVRGGTEAFF. CDR3 in DNA: TGCAGCGTTGACTTTGGGGTCAGGGGAGGCACTGAAGCTTTCTTT.

The chain joins TRBV29-1 to TRBJ2-7; 11 bases line up with TRBD1. The CDR3 spans 17 residues. In germline, CDR1 is SQVTM, CDR2 ANQGSEA. J was trimmed by 0 bases and V by 3 bases; bases with no gene match: 10. In nucleotides, the CDR3 is TGCAGCGTTGAGGGGACAGGGGGGCACAAGGTCTCCTACGAGCAGTACTTC. It codes for CSVEGTGGHKVSYEQYF.

This clonotype was seen a handful of times. The CDR3 sequence: CASSLGSGRDPYEQYF. CDR3 sequence (DNA): TGTGCCAGCAGCTTAGGTAGTGGGCGGGACCCCTACGAGCAGTACTTC. This chain uses TRBV7-2 with TRBJ2-7; D might be TRBD2 (6 bases). The germline V gene encodes CDR1 SGHTA and CDR2 FQGNSA. The length of the CDR3 is 16 residues. Trimming shortened V by 1 base and J by 2 bases, and 15 bases separated the two germline ends.

DNA of the CDR3: TGCAGCGTTCAAAGTAAGGGACACACTGAAGCTTTCTTT. Protein: CSVQSKGHTEAFF. The rearrangement links TRBV29-1 to TRBJ1-1; a weak D match, TRBD1 (5 bases). The CDR3 loop spans 13 amino acids. With 5 bases removed from V and 3 bases from J, the gap between germline ends came to 13 bases. Per the germline V gene, CDR1 is SQVTM and CDR2 is ANQGSEA.

This clonotype was seen many times. The chain couples TRBV7-2 to TRBJ1-1, with TRBD1 as a possible D gene (6 bases). CDR1 and CDR2 from the germline V gene are SGHTA and FQGNSA. This CDR3 region has 15 residues. The V end was cut by 0 bases, the J end by 3 bases, with 11 bases between. CDR3 sequence: CASSLAPGGHTEAFF. The DNA of the CDR3 is TGTGCCAGCAGCTTAGCGCCGGGGGGGCACACTGAAGCTTTCTTT. The full variable domain, in which reference TRBV7-2 and TRBJ1-1 provide the parts outside the CDR3, is GAGVSQSPSNKVTEKGKDVELRCDPISGHTALYWYRQSLGQGLEFLIYFQGNSAPDKSGLPSDRFSAERTGGSVSTLTIQRTQQEDSAVYLCASSLAPGGHTEAFFGQGTRLTVV.

This clonotype was detected ten times or more. The chain carries TRBV10-3 and TRBJ2-5; possibly TRBD2 for D (5 bases). Germline V CDR1 and CDR2: ENHRY, SYGVKD. V was shortened by 2 bases and J by 2 bases, with 9 bases between the two germline ends. CDR3 length: 14 residues. The CDR3 sequence: CAISEVPGQETQYF. Written as DNA, the CDR3 is TGTGCCATCAGTGAGGTTCCGGGGCAAGAGACCCAGTACTTC.

The chain couples TRBV20-1 to TRBJ2-7; TRBD2 agrees at 15 bases. V lost 7 bases, J lost 2 bases, and 6 bases stayed unmatched. Per the germline V gene, CDR1 is DFQATT and CDR2 is SNEGSKA (reference sequence). The CDR3 extends over 15 amino acids. This CDR3 reads CSGPGLAGGPYEQYF. The CDR3 DNA is TGCAGTGGTCCGGGACTAGCGGGAGGCCCCTACGAGCAGTACTTC.

The chain employs TRBV5-8 and TRBJ2-7; the D is unclear. The CDR3 is 15 amino acids. V was pared by 4 bases and J by 0 bases, with 14 bases between. Germline V CDR1 and CDR2: SGHTS, YDEGEE. CDR3 region: CASSPRTVNSYEQYF. As DNA, the CDR3 is TGTGCCAGCAGCCCCCGTACAGTCAACTCCTACGAGCAGTACTTC.

The V and J genes are TRBV6-2 or TRBV6-3 and TRBJ1-5; D perhaps matches TRBD1 (6 bases). This CDR3 comprises 14 residues. V lost 6 bases and J lost 3, with 12 bases in between. Germline-derived CDR1 and CDR2 are MNHEY and SVGEGT. CDR3 residues: CASRRDTINQPQHF. In DNA form, the CDR3 reads TGTGCCAGCAGGAGGGACACCATCAATCAGCCCCAGCATTTT.

This clonotype turned up a few times. The chain uses TRBV11-2 and TRBJ2-6, with D possibly TRBD2 on 6 matching bases. V lost 4 bases, J lost 0 bases, and 10 bases lay in between. This CDR3 spans 16 amino acids. Germline V gene sequence: CDR1 SGHAT, CDR2 FQNNGV. CDR3 protein: CASSSGTYSGANVLTF. CDR3 bases: TGTGCCAGCAGCTCCGGGACTTACTCTGGGGCCAACGTCCTGACTTTC.

This clonotype was seen many times. The V call is TRBV10-2, the J call TRBJ2-7; D ambiguous. The CDR3 consists of 12 residues. V gave up 1 base and J gave up 3 bases, with 4 bases separating them. Germline lookup yields CDR1 WSHSY and CDR2 SAAADI. The CDR3 DNA reads as TGCGCCAGCAGTGAGTACAGCTACGAGCAGTACTTC. It specifies CASSEYSYEQYF.

V usage is TRBV30 and J usage is TRBJ1-1; D not resolved. Germline CDR1 is GTSNPN and CDR2 is SVGIG (reference sequence). The CDR3 sequence is 11 residues long. Trimming pared 5 bases from V and 2 bases from J, leaving 6 bases between. CDR3 nucleotides: TGTGCCTGGGCCCCCAACACTGAAGCTTTCTTT. Its translation: CAWAPNTEAFF.